The T cell receptor beta chain described here comes from a study of chemoradiotherapy in HPV16-positive cancers. Sequencing was performed with immunoSEQ multiplex PCR; in TCRdb, only in-frame clones are kept and a portion is missing. The sample lists 7,000 to 9,500 clones, around 83% seen once, with approximately 3.4% in the top ten. This CDR3 is built from 14 residues. With 1 base removed from V and 4 bases from J, the gap between germline ends came to 8 bases. Germline lookup yields CDR1 SGHNT and CDR2 YYREEE (reference sequence). This sequence was found in a human donor with HPV-associated anogenital cancer. The chain carries TRBV5-4 and TRBJ2-2; D remains ambiguous. Sequencing used tumor tissue, obtained from a patient who underwent chemoradiotherapy. The CDR3 coding sequence is TGTGCCAGCAGCTTGCCCCAGGCCACCGGGGAGCTGTTTTTT. It encodes CASSLPQATGELFF.